Described below is a single T cell receptor beta chain sequence and its context. This entry comes from a study of blood T cell repertoires in COVID-19. Data came from immunoSEQ multiplex PCR; TCRdb stores just in-frame clones and leaves some out. Among about 210,000 clones, 81% were seen once, and the ten largest hold about 8.9%. Germline V gives CDR1 LNHDA, CDR2 SQIVND (reference sequence). This CDR3 is built from 13 residues. V was pared by 5 bases and J by 12 bases, with 5 bases of the junction left unmatched. This TCR was sampled from a woman aged 45-60 years with acute COVID-19. Source material: PBMCs or T cells enriched from blood (not recorded which). J is TRBJ1-6 and V is TRBV19; 9 bases are a match to TRBD1. CDR3 nucleotides: TGTGCCAGTAGTCAACCGGGACAGGGACCCCTCCACTTT. It yields the protein CASSQPGQGPLHF.